The next 23 T cell receptor beta chains were all read from a single sample in a study of CD8 T cells in Susac syndrome (dated by TCRdb to the late 2010s). Libraries were prepared through the immunoSEQ multiplex PCR assay. RNA was extracted using the RNeasy kit, and about 0.45 to 1 microgram was reverse transcribed with random hexamers. In-frame beta chains were kept once TCRdb had trimmed the public reads at Q25 with fastp and called clones with MiXCR. For every CDR3 protein sequence, its rows merge into one entry that carries the most common genes and DNA. The sample table holds 250,000 to 300,000 distinct CDR3 sequences, of which approximately 90% were seen once. The ten largest make up under 0.2% of the sample. Sequencing was performed on CD8+ T cells from PBMCs. The source is a human donor with multiple sclerosis.

This clonotype appeared once. V gene TRBV2 combines with J gene TRBJ2-1; a possible D gene is TRBD1 (6 bases). CDR1 and CDR2 from the germline V gene are SNHLY and FYNNEI. The V and J ends lost 4 bases and 5 bases respectively, with 12 bases between them. The CDR3 consists of 14 residues. CDR3 DNA sequence: TGTGCCAGCAGTGTTTGGCCAGGGGACAATGAGCAGTTCTTC. Amino acid sequence: CASSVWPGDNEQFF.

The chain recombines TRBV19 with TRBJ2-7; D may match TRBD1 or TRBD2 (5 bases each). There are 14 residues in the CDR3. Germline values: CDR1 LNHDA, CDR2 SQIVND (reference sequence). V was pared by 5 bases and J by 4 bases, with 15 bases between. CDR3 coding DNA: TGTGCCAGTAGTGCCGGGACCATGTCTTACGAGCAGTACTTC. Translating gives CASSAGTMSYEQYF.

The genes are TRBV4-3 and TRBJ2-5; 7 nucleotides agree with TRBD1. CDR3 length: 18 residues. Germline CDR1 is LGHNA and CDR2 is YSLEER. With V trimmed by 0 bases and J by 1 base, 11 bases remained unmatched. The CDR3 loop is CASSQDIVFWDSQETQYF. The CDR3 DNA is TGCGCCAGCAGCCAAGATATAGTGTTTTGGGACAGCCAAGAGACCCAGTACTTC.

This chain connects TRBV14 to TRBJ2-7, with 7 bases identical to TRBD2. The CDR3 has 15 amino acids. Germline V gene lookup returns CDR1 SGHDN and CDR2 FVKESK. V was pared by 5 bases and J by 7 bases, with 14 bases of the junction left unmatched. In nucleotides, the CDR3 is TGTGCCAGCAGCGATCCGGGACTAAGCTTGGGGGAGCAGTACTTC. The encoded protein is CASSDPGLSLGEQYF.

This chain uses TRBV20-1 with TRBJ1-2; possibly TRBD1 for D (5 bases). This CDR3 region has 13 residues. V shed 0 bases and J shed 6 bases, with 11 bases lying between them. The V gene's germline CDR1 is DFQATT and CDR2 SNEGSKA (reference sequence). CDR3 DNA: TGCAGTGCTAGAGAAGGGGTGTCCAATGGCTACACCTTC. It translates to CSAREGVSNGYTF.

This clonotype was picked up one time. The V and J genes are TRBV7-6 and TRBJ2-1; D remains unclear. CDR1 and CDR2 (germline): SGHVS, FNYEAQ. Trimming took off 5 bases at V and 7 bases at J, with 12 bases between the two ends. There are 13 residues in the CDR3. The CDR3 loop is CASSDDVGNEQFF. DNA for the CDR3: TGTGCCAGCAGCGATGACGTGGGGAATGAGCAGTTCTTC.

This chain uses TRBV5-4 with TRBJ2-7; weak D call: TRBD1 (6 bases). This CDR3 contains 14 residues. Per germline, CDR1 SGHNT and CDR2 YYREEE (reference sequence). Trimming took 3 bases from V and 5 from J, leaving 15 bases between them. CDR3 bases: TGTGCCAGCAGCTCAACCAGGGGCGACCACGAGCAGTACTTC. Translating it yields CASSSTRGDHEQYF.

The gene calls are TRBV13 and TRBJ2-5; no reliable D call. This CDR3 contains 13 residues. The ends were cut back, 4 bases at V and 1 base at J, with 7 bases in the middle. The V gene's germline CDR1 is PRHDT and CDR2 FYEKMQ (reference sequence). CDR3 region: CASSSPSQETQYF. CDR3 in DNA: TGTGCCAGCAGCTCCCCTAGCCAAGAGACCCAGTACTTC.

This clonotype was recorded once. This sequence joins TRBV6-5 and TRBJ2-5; D remains ambiguous. CDR1 and CDR2 (germline): MNHEY, SVGAGI. V dropped 5 bases and J dropped 2 bases, with 9 bases sitting between them. This CDR3 contains 13 residues. The CDR3 loop reads CASSRQPQETQYF. The CDR3 DNA reads as TGTGCCAGCAGTCGACAACCTCAAGAGACCCAGTACTTC.

The chain is built from TRBV6-1 and TRBJ2-2, with 8 bases that match TRBD1. CDR1 is MNHNS, CDR2 SASEGT, per germline. The CDR3 has 17 amino acids. J gave up 1 base and V 7 bases, and 11 bases lay outside the gene matches. The CDR3 loop reads CASKNPSTGGNTGELFF. The CDR3 nucleotides are TGTGCCAGCAAGAACCCTTCAACAGGGGGGAACACCGGGGAGCTGTTTTTT.

V usage is TRBV11-2 and J usage is TRBJ1-5; D gene unclear. The CDR3 spans 15 residues. From germline, CDR1 is SGHAT and CDR2 FQNNGV. The V end was cut by 1 base, the J end by 3 bases, with 10 bases between. CDR3 residues: CASSLGQAYNQPQHF. The CDR3 DNA reads as TGTGCCAGCAGCTTAGGGCAGGCCTACAATCAGCCCCAGCATTTT.

The chain has TRBV2 and TRBJ2-5; D perhaps matches TRBD2 (6 bases). Germline assignment: CDR1 SNHLY and CDR2 FYNNEI. The CDR3 covers 14 residues. The CDR3 coding sequence is TGTGCTAGAGCGGGTGGTCGGCTCCAAGAGACCCAGTACTTC. This codes for CARAGGRLQETQYF.

The chain joins TRBV4-3 to TRBJ2-1; 11 nucleotides agree with TRBD2. The CDR3 is made up of 16 amino acids. The trim removed 3 bases at V and 4 bases at J, leaving 5 bases unmatched. Germline loops: CDR1 LGHNA, CDR2 YSLEER. CDR3 sequence reads: CASSQFGTSGYNEQFF. CDR3 nucleotides: TGCGCCAGCAGCCAGTTTGGGACTAGCGGATACAATGAGCAGTTCTTC.

The rearrangement uses TRBV7-3 and TRBJ2-1; 7 nucleotides agree with TRBD1. This CDR3 is 15 amino acids long. V was pared by 2 bases and J by 4 bases, with 5 bases of the junction left unmatched. Germline CDR1 reads SGHTA; CDR2 reads FQGTGA. CDR3 sequence reads: CASSLLAQGYNEQFF. CDR3 sequence (DNA): TGTGCCAGCAGCTTACTGGCACAGGGGTACAATGAGCAGTTCTTC.

V and J are TRBV19 and TRBJ2-7, with D unresolved. The V gene's germline CDR1 is LNHDA and CDR2 SQIVND (reference sequence). CDR3 length equals 14 residues. V shed 5 bases and J shed 4 bases, with 15 bases lying between them. This chain's CDR3 is CASSPSGLTYEQYF. CDR3 sequence (DNA): TGTGCCAGTAGTCCCTCAGGCCTTACTTACGAGCAGTACTTC.

The rearrangement uses TRBV20-1 and TRBJ1-2; no clear D. The CDR3 has 10 residues. CDR1 DFQATT and CDR2 SNEGSKA come from the germline V gene (reference sequence). Trimming removed 4 bases at V and 8 bases at J, with 8 bases between. For the CDR3, the DNA is TGCAGTGCTACGACGGGGGGCTACACCTTC. This gives the protein CSATTGGYTF.

The rearrangement links TRBV5-1 to TRBJ2-3; weak D call: TRBD1 (6 bases). Per the germline V gene, CDR1 is SGHRS and CDR2 is YFSETQ. This CDR3 contains 16 residues. V lost 5 bases and J lost 0, with 16 bases in between. For the CDR3, the DNA is TGCGCCAGCAGTCGGCAGGGGATTTACAGCACAGATACGCAGTATTTT. Translating gives CASSRQGIYSTDTQYF.

CDR3 loop: CASSGAEAFF. DNA of the CDR3: TGTGCCAGTTCGGGGGCTGAAGCTTTCTTT. This chain links TRBV19 with TRBJ1-1; weak D call: TRBD1 (5 bases). Germline V gene data show CDR1 as LNHDA and CDR2 as SQIVND (reference sequence). The CDR3 consists of 10 residues. V shed 8 bases and J shed 6 bases, with 7 bases lying between them.

In nucleotides, the CDR3 is TGTGCCAGCAGTTTAGCGGGTCACAATGAGCAGTTCTTC. Translating gives CASSLAGHNEQFF. This chain links TRBV12-3 or TRBV12-4 with TRBJ2-1; D gene uncertain. The CDR3 runs to 13 residues. V shed 0 bases and J shed 5 bases, with 5 bases lying between them.

For the CDR3, the DNA is TGTGCCACCCAGAGATATAGCAATCAGCCCCAGCATTTT. Protein: CATQRYSNQPQHF. The V call is TRBV19, the J call TRBJ1-5; D is unclear. Germline V gene lookup returns CDR1 LNHDA and CDR2 SQIVND (reference sequence). V lost 10 bases to trimming and J lost 0 bases, with 10 bases between them. The CDR3 has 13 amino acids.

This sequence joins TRBV16 and TRBJ2-1, with a weak D call TRBD1 (6 bases). From germline, CDR1 is KGHSY and CDR2 FQNENV. CDR3 length: 14 residues. The ends were cut back, 2 bases at V and 9 bases at J, with 14 bases in the middle. CDR3 coding DNA: TGTGCCAGCAGCCAAGGCATGGGGGCCGGTGAGCAGTTCTTC. Translated, it gives CASSQGMGAGEQFF.

The chain links TRBV3-1 to TRBJ1-2; 11 nucleotides align to TRBD1. With V trimmed by 4 bases and J by 6 bases, 4 bases remained unmatched. There are 14 residues in the CDR3. The germline V gene has CDR1 LGHDT and CDR2 YNNKEL (reference sequence). CDR3 coding DNA: TGTGCCAGCAGCCCCGGACAGGGGGCAGATGGCTACACCTTC. Protein: CASSPGQGADGYTF.

V usage is TRBV15 and J usage is TRBJ2-1; D is unclear. The CDR3 has 13 amino acids. Germline lookup yields CDR1 LNHNV and CDR2 YYDKDF (reference sequence). V lost 3 bases, J lost 9 bases, and 12 bases lay in between. CDR3 sequence reads: CATSSWSLGEQFF. The DNA of the CDR3 is TGTGCCACCAGCAGCTGGTCGTTGGGTGAGCAGTTCTTC. The whole variable domain, filled in from reference TRBV15 and TRBJ2-1, reads DAMVIQNPRYQVTQFGKPVTLSCSQTLNHNVMYWYQQKSSQAPKLLFHYYDKDFNNEADTPDNFQSRRPNTSFCFLDIRSPGLGDTAMYLCATSSWSLGEQFFGPGTRLTVL.